A single sample gave rise to the 2 T cell receptor beta chains below, sequenced in a study of CD8+ T cells in alopecia areata. As for time point: mouse skin at time of skin grafting. Reverse transcribed after extraction, RNA yielded cDNA as the sequencing template. Clones were sequenced by immunoSEQ multiplex PCR, and TCRdb holds only the in-frame ones, with some missing. The sample shows approximately 1,000 clones, none of them appearing just once. The sequencing used skin, collected at week 0. All receptors derive from a C3H/HeJ mouse with alopecia areata. For this strain, the MHC haplotype corresponds to H2-k.

By its share, this clone is medium-sized. Gene names are the mouse ones. The read terminates 4 residues before the CDR3 end, so the remaining end is supplied by the germline J gene. The chain has TRBV13-3 and TRBJ1-2; TRBD1 matches at 11 bases. Germline CDR1 reads NNHDY; CDR2 reads SYVADS. CDR3 size: 14 residues. CDR3 DNA, as far as it was read: TGTGCCAGCAGTGAATGGACAGGGGGCACC. It specifies CASSEWTGGT. The whole CDR3 protein is CASSEWTGGTDYTF.

This clone ranks as large. Germline and genes here are mouse. The read comes to an end 4 residues before the CDR3 does, leaving the germline J gene to fill in the end. The gene calls are TRBV17 and TRBJ2-1, with D possibly matching TRBD1 (6 bases). From germline, CDR1 is MNHDT and CDR2 YYDKIL. CDR3 length equals 14 residues. V dropped 3 bases and J dropped 3 bases, with 9 bases sitting between them. Incomplete CDR3 DNA: TGTGCTAGCAGTAGTTCAGGGGCCTATGCT. It yields the protein CASSSSGAYA. The whole CDR3 protein reads CASSSSGAYAEQFF.